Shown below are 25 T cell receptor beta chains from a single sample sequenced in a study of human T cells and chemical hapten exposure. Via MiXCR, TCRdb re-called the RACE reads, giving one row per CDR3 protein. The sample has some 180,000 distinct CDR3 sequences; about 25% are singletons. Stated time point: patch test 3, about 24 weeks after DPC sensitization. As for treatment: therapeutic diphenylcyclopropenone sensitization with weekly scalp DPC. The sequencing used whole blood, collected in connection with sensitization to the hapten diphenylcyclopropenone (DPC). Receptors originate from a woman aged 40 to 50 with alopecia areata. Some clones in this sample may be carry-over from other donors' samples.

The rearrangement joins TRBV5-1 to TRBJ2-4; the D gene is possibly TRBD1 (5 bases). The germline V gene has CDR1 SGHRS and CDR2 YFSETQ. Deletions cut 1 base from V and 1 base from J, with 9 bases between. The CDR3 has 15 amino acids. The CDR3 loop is CASSLSSGAKNIQYF. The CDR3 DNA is TGCGCCAGCAGCTTGAGCTCAGGGGCCAAAAACATTCAGTACTTC.

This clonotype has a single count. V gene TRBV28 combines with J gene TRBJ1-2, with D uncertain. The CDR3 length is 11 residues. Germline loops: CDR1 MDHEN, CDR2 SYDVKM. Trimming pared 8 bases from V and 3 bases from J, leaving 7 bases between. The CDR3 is CASDGYYGYTF. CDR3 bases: TGTGCCAGCGACGGCTACTATGGCTACACCTTC.

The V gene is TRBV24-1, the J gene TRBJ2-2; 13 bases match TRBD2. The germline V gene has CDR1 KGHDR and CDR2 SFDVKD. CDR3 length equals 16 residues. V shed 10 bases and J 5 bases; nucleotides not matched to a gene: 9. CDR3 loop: CATGTSGTLVTGELFF. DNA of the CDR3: TGTGCCACTGGGACTAGCGGGACCTTGGTGACCGGGGAGCTGTTTTTT.

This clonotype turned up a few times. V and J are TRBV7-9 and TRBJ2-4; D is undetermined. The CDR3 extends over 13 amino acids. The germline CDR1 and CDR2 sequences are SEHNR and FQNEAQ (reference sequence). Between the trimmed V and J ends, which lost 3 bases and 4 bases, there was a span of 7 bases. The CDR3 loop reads CASSFDGKNIQYF. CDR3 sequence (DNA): TGTGCCAGCAGCTTCGACGGGAAAAACATTCAGTACTTC.

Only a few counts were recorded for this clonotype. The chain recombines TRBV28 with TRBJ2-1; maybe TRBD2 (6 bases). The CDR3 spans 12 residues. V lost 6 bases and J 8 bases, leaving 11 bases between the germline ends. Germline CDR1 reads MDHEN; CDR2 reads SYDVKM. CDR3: CASRRTGDEQFF. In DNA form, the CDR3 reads TGTGCCAGCAGACGGACGGGAGATGAGCAGTTCTTC.

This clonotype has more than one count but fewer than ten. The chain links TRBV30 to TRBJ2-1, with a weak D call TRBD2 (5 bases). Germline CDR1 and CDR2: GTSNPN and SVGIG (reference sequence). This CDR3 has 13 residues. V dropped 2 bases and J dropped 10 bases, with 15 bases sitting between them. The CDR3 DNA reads TGTGCCTGGAGTCCGGACCATCGCGGGGAGCAGTTCTTC. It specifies CAWSPDHRGEQFF.

The CDR3 DNA follows: TGTGCCAGCAGCCGCTGGCAGAGTCCACGCTCCTACAATGAGCAGTTCTTC. Translating gives CASSRWQSPRSYNEQFF. The V gene is TRBV11-1, the J gene TRBJ2-1; D gene uncertain. The V end was cut by 5 bases, the J end by 0 bases, with 17 bases between. This CDR3 spans 17 amino acids. Looked up from germline, CDR1 is SGHAT and CDR2 is FQDESV (reference sequence).

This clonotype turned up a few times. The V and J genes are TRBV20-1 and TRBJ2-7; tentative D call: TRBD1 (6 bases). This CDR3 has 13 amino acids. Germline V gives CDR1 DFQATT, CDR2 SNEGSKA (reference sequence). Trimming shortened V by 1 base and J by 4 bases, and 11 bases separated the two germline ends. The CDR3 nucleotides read TGCAGTGCTAGAGTGCAGGGGAGATACGAGCAGTACTTC. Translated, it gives CSARVQGRYEQYF.

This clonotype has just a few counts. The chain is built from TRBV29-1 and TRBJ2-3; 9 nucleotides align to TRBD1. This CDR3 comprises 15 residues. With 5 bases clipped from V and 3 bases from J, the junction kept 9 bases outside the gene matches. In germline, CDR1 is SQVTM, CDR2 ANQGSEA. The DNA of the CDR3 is TGCAGCGTTTCCATAGGGACAGGGACAACAGATACGCAGTATTTT. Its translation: CSVSIGTGTTDTQYF.

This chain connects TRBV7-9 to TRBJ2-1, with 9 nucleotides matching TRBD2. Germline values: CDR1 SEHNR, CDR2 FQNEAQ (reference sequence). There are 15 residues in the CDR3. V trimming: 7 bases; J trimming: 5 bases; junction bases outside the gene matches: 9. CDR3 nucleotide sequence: TGTGCCAGCAACTCCGTAGCGGGAGCGAACAATGAGCAGTTCTTC. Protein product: CASNSVAGANNEQFF.

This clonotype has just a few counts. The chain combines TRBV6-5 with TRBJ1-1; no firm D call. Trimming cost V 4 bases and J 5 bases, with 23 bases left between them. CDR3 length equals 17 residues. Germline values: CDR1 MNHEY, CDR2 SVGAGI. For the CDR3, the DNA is TGTGCCAGCAGTTCTCCTGAGTGGTCCTTCGGGAGGACTGAAGCTTTCTTT. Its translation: CASSSPEWSFGRTEAFF.

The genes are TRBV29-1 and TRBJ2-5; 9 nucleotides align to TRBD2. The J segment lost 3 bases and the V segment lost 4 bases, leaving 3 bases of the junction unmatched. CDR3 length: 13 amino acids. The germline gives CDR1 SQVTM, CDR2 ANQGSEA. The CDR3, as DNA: TGCAGCGTTGTTCTAGCGGGAAAAGAGACCCAGTACTTC. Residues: CSVVLAGKETQYF.

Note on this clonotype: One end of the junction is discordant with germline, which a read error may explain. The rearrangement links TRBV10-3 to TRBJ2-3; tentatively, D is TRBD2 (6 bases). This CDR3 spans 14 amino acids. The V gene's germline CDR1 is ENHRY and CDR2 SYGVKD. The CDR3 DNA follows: TGTGCCATCAGCGAGTTGCAGCGGGCAGATACGCAGTATTTT. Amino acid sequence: CAISELQRADTQYF.

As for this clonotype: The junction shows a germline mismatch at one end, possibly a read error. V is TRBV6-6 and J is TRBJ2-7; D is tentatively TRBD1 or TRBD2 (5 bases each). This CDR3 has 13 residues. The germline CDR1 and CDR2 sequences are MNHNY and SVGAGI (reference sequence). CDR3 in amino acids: CASSTGTSFEQYF. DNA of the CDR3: TGTGCCAGCAGTACCGGGACGTCCTTCGAGCAGTACTTC.

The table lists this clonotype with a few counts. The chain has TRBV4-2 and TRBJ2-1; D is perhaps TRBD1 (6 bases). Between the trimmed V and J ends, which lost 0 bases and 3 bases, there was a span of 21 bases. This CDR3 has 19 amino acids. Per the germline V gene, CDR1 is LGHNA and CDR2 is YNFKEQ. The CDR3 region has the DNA TGTGCCAGCAGCCAAGATTTCTTCATGTCACAGGGACGCTACAATGAGCAGTTCTTC. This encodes CASSQDFFMSQGRYNEQFF.

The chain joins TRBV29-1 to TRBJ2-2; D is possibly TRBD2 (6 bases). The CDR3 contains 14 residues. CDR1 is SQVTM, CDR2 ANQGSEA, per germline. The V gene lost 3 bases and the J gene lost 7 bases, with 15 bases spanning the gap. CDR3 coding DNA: TGCAGCGTTGATAAGGGGCGCGGGGTCGGGGAGCTGTTTTTT. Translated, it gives CSVDKGRGVGELFF.

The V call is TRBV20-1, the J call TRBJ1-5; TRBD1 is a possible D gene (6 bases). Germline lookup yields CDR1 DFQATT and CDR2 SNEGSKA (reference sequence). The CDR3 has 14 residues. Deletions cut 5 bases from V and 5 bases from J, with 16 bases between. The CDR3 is CSAGGGRAHQPQHF. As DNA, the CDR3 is TGCAGTGCTGGGGGCGGTCGGGCGCATCAGCCCCAGCATTTT.

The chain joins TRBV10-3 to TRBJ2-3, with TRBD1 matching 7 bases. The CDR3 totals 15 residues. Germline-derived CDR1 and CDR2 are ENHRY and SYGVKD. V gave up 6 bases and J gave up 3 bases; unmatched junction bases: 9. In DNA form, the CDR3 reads TGTGCCATCAGCATTGGGACAGCTGGGACAGATACGCAGTATTTT. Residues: CAISIGTAGTDTQYF.

CDR3 loop: CASSLGHVSYEQYF. As DNA, the CDR3 is TGCGCCAGCAGCTTGGGCCACGTCTCTTACGAGCAGTACTTC. This rearrangement joins TRBV5-1 to TRBJ2-7; D is unclear. Trimming took 0 bases from V and 4 from J, leaving 11 bases between them. Germline V lookup: CDR1 SGHRS, CDR2 YFSETQ. The CDR3 extends over 14 amino acids. Full variable domain (outside the CDR3, taken from reference TRBV5-1 and TRBJ2-7): KAGVTQTPRYLIKTRGQQVTLSCSPISGHRSVSWYQQTPGQGLQFLFEYFSETQRNKGNFPGRFSGRQFSNSRSEMNVSTLELGDSALYLCASSLGHVSYEQYFGPGTRLTVT.

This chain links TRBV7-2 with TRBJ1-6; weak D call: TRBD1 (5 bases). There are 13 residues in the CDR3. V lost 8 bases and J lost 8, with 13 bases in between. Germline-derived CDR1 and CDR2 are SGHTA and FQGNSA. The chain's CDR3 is CASHPGPHSPLHF. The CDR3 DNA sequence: TGTGCCAGCCACCCGGGGCCTCATTCACCCCTCCACTTT.

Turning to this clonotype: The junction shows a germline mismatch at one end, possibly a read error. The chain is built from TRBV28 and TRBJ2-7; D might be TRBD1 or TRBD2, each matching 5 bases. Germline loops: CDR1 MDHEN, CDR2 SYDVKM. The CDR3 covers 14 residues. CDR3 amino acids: CAGSLSGPLSQQYF. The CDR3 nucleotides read TGTGCCGGCAGTTTATCGGGACCCTTATCTCAGCAGTACTTC.

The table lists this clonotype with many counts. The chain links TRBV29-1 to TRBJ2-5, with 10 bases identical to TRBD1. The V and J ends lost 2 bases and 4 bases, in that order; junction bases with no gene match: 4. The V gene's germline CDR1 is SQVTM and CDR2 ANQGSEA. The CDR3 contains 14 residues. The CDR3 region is CSVERTGGLETQYF. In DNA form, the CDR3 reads TGCAGCGTTGAACGGACAGGGGGATTAGAGACCCAGTACTTC.

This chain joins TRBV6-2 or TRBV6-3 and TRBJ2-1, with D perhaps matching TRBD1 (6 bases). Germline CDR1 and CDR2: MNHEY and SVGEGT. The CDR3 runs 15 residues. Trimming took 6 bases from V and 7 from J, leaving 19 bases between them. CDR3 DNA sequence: TGTGCCAGCAGCCTAACGGGCCTGAGGGGGAATGAGCAGTTCTTC. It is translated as CASSLTGLRGNEQFF.

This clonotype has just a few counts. The CDR3 reads CASSLTGSQPQHF. The DNA for the CDR3 is TGTGCCAGCAGCTTGACAGGGAGTCAGCCCCAGCATTTT. The chain employs TRBV7-6 and TRBJ1-5; TRBD1 agrees at 7 bases. Trimming took 3 bases from V and 6 from J; bases not matched to a gene: 2. The CDR3 extends over 13 amino acids. CDR1 is SGHVS, CDR2 FNYEAQ, per germline.

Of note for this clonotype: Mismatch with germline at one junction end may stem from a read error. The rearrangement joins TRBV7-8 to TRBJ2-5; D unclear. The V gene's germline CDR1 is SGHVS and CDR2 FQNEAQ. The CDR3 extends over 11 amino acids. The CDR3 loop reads CASSFASDWSF. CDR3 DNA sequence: TGTGCCAGCAGCTTCGCAAGTGACTGGTCCTTC.